The 27 T cell receptor beta chains in this list originate from one sample, sequenced in a study of T cell responses to AZD1222 COVID-19 vaccine. Profiled with immunoSEQ multiplex PCR; TCRdb holds only in-frame clones, not every one. This table has roughly 100,000 clones, 88% appearing once. Source: peripheral blood, taken on day 0 of AZD1222 vaccination. The receptors stem from an adult in good health.

The chain links TRBV4-1 to TRBJ1-5; D is uncertain. The germline CDR1 and CDR2 sequences are MGHRA and YSYEKL. V was cut by 0 bases and J by 9 bases, with 12 bases left in between. The CDR3 has 14 amino acids. CDR3 region: CASSQDGITRPQHF. CDR3 DNA: TGCGCCAGCAGCCAAGATGGCATAACTCGGCCCCAGCATTTT.

The chain is built from TRBV7-9 and TRBJ1-1; TRBD1 might be the D (6 bases). Looked up from germline, CDR1 is SEHNR and CDR2 is FQNEAQ (reference sequence). This CDR3 region has 14 residues. V was trimmed by 7 bases and J by 3 bases, leaving 15 bases between them. CDR3: CASTNQGLDTEAFF. The CDR3 bases are TGTGCCAGCACCAATCAGGGGTTGGACACTGAAGCTTTCTTT.

This chain connects TRBV27 to TRBJ2-7; maybe TRBD1 (5 bases). The CDR3 has 12 amino acids. With 5 bases removed from V and 6 bases from J, the gap between germline ends came to 11 bases. CDR1 and CDR2 (germline): MNHEY, SMNVEV (reference sequence). The CDR3 DNA sequence: TGTGCCAGCAGTGTCATTAGGGGCGAGCAGTACTTC. Translating it yields CASSVIRGEQYF.

V and J are TRBV6-5 and TRBJ1-5; TRBD1 aligns across 7 bases. Looked up from germline, CDR1 is MNHEY and CDR2 is SVGAGI. The CDR3 length is 14 residues. Unmatched junction bases numbered 8, after V lost 6 bases and J lost 6 bases. Here the CDR3 reads CASRTTGIFQPQHF. The CDR3, as DNA: TGTGCCAGCAGGACGACAGGGATTTTTCAGCCCCAGCATTTT.

This sequence joins TRBV10-3 and TRBJ1-4, with TRBD1 as a possible D gene (5 bases). Per germline, CDR1 ENHRY and CDR2 SYGVKD. V lost 11 bases and J 7 bases, leaving 17 bases between the germline ends. The CDR3 contains 13 residues. The CDR3 protein is CASRDQSLEKLFF. DNA for the CDR3: TGTGCCTCACGGGACCAGAGCCTTGAAAAACTGTTTTTT.

This clone has just a few counts. The chain links TRBV19 to TRBJ1-3; D remains ambiguous. CDR3 length: 14 residues. V dropped 4 bases and J dropped 0 bases, with 7 bases sitting between them. CDR1 and CDR2 (germline): LNHDA, SQIVND (reference sequence). CDR3 amino acids: CASSKQHSGNTIYF. CDR3 in DNA: TGTGCCAGTAGTAAACAGCACTCTGGAAACACCATATATTTT.

This chain joins TRBV15 and TRBJ2-7, with TRBD2 identical over 9 bases. The CDR3 totals 16 residues. V gave up 0 bases and J gave up 4 bases; unmatched junction bases: 7. Germline CDR1 is LNHNV and CDR2 is YYDKDF (reference sequence). Written as DNA, the CDR3 is TGTGCCACCAGCAGAGATAAAGCGGGAGGAAGGTACGAGCAGTACTTC. Translation gives CATSRDKAGGRYEQYF.

The J gene is TRBJ1-1, the V gene TRBV2; perhaps TRBD1 as D (6 bases). Germline CDR1 and CDR2: SNHLY and FYNNEI. V lost 9 bases and J lost 2, with 13 bases in between. The CDR3 is 13 residues long. The CDR3 loop is CASHREYNTEAFF. The CDR3 DNA reads as TGTGCCAGTCACAGGGAGTATAACACTGAAGCTTTCTTT. Full variable domain (rest looked up from reference TRBV2 and TRBJ1-1): EPEVTQTPSHQVTQMGQEVILRCVPISNHLYFYWYRQILGQKVEFLVSFYNNEISEKSEIFDDQFSVERPDGSNFTLKIRSTKLEDSAMYFCASHREYNTEAFFGQGTRLTVV.

The CDR3 coding sequence is TGTGCCAGCAGTGAGGACTCTCAACTAGGGCTAGCCAAAAACATTCAGTACTTC. Its protein product is CASSEDSQLGLAKNIQYF. The chain is built from TRBV2 and TRBJ2-4; TRBD2 might be the D (5 bases). The germline V and J ends were trimmed by 3 bases and 0 bases, with 18 bases remaining between them. Germline V gives CDR1 SNHLY, CDR2 FYNNEI. The CDR3 runs to 18 residues.

This chain uses TRBV7-6 with TRBJ2-7; TRBD2 agrees at 7 bases. V gave up 0 bases and J gave up 4 bases; unmatched junction bases: 6. CDR1 is SGHVS and CDR2 is FNYEAQ in the germline V gene. The CDR3 is 15 amino acids. This CDR3 is CASSLAGEGLYEQYF. The CDR3 DNA reads TGTGCCAGCAGCTTAGCTGGGGAGGGATTGTACGAGCAGTACTTC.

J is TRBJ1-1 and V is TRBV5-4; tentative D call: TRBD1 (6 bases). V dropped 4 bases and J dropped 0 bases, with 13 bases sitting between them. This CDR3 is 15 amino acids long. Germline V gene sequence: CDR1 SGHNT, CDR2 YYREEE (reference sequence). The CDR3, as DNA: TGTGCCAGCAGCCTTAGGACAGCTATGAACACTGAAGCTTTCTTT. This sequence encodes CASSLRTAMNTEAFF.

This sequence joins TRBV5-4 and TRBJ2-3, with 7 bases aligning to TRBD1. The CDR3 is 14 residues long. From germline, CDR1 is SGHNT and CDR2 YYREEE (reference sequence). V was clipped by 5 bases and J by 2 bases; unmatched bases: 5. The CDR3 nucleotides read TGTGCCAGCAGTAAGGGGGCGCCCACAGATACGCAGTATTTT. Protein product: CASSKGAPTDTQYF.

This clone was seen once. This sequence joins TRBV6-6 and TRBJ1-3; TRBD1 matches 9 bases. This CDR3 comprises 15 residues. Germline lookup yields CDR1 MNHNY and CDR2 SVGAGI (reference sequence). Trimming removed 5 bases from V and 4 bases from J; junction bases left unmatched: 6. The CDR3 bases are TGTGCCAGCAGTCATGGGGGGACAGGGGGAAACACCATATATTTT. Encoded protein: CASSHGGTGGNTIYF.

The CDR3 region is CASRYTSGRGTGELFF. CDR3 sequence (DNA): TGTGCCAGCAGATATACTAGCGGGAGAGGGACCGGGGAGCTGTTTTTT. The rearrangement links TRBV5-6 to TRBJ2-2; 11 nucleotides align to TRBD2. The V gene's germline CDR1 is SGHDT and CDR2 YYEEEE. Trimming cost V 5 bases and J 5 bases; bases outside gene matches: 8. This CDR3 comprises 16 residues. The variable domain in full, completed from reference TRBV5-6 and TRBJ2-2, reads DAGVTQSPTHLIKTRGQQVTLRCSPKSGHDTVSWYQQALGQGPQFIFQYYEEEERQRGNFPDRFSGHQFPNYSSELNVNALLLGDSALYLCASRYTSGRGTGELFFGEGSRLTVL.

This clone was observed once. The chain joins TRBV19 to TRBJ1-1, with D hard to call. With 9 bases removed from V and 4 bases from J, the gap between germline ends came to 12 bases. The germline CDR1 and CDR2 sequences are LNHDA and SQIVND (reference sequence). The CDR3 covers 12 residues. The CDR3 sequence: CASRGVRTEAFF. CDR3 in DNA: TGTGCCAGCCGTGGGGTTCGCACTGAAGCTTTCTTT.

The CDR3 nucleotides are TGCAGCGCGGGGTCAGGATGGGGCATGAACACTGAAGCTTTCTTT. Its translation is CSAGSGWGMNTEAFF. This sequence joins TRBV29-1 and TRBJ1-1, with a weak D call TRBD1 (5 bases). V shed 7 bases and J shed 0 bases, with 18 bases lying between them. This CDR3 is built from 15 residues. Per germline, CDR1 SQVTM and CDR2 ANQGSEA.

This sequence joins TRBV19 and TRBJ1-1; 9 nucleotides align to TRBD1. Germline CDR1 is LNHDA and CDR2 is SQIVND (reference sequence). J gave up 6 bases and V 3 bases, and 5 bases lay outside the gene matches. This CDR3 has 14 residues. This chain's CDR3 is CASSILYRGPEAFF. The CDR3 DNA reads TGTGCCAGTAGTATTCTGTACAGGGGGCCTGAAGCTTTCTTT.

This clone was seen once. The chain links TRBV7-9 to TRBJ2-7; D might be TRBD2 (5 bases). CDR1 and CDR2 from the germline V gene are SEHNR and FQNEAQ (reference sequence). The CDR3 spans 12 residues. V lost 6 bases to trimming and J lost 6 bases, with 12 bases between them. CDR3 bases: TGTGCCAGCAGATCAGACGAGGGCGAGCAGTACTTC. This sequence encodes CASRSDEGEQYF.

The CDR3 nucleotides read TGTGCCAGCAGTGCAGAATTGTCTCACGAGCAGTACTTC. Amino acid sequence: CASSAELSHEQYF. V gene TRBV2 combines with J gene TRBJ2-7; D call uncertain. V was shortened by 4 bases and J by 5 bases, with 12 bases between the two germline ends. The CDR3 contains 13 residues. Germline loops: CDR1 SNHLY, CDR2 FYNNEI.

The chain couples TRBV18 to TRBJ1-3, with no clear D. Trimming removed 3 bases at V and 12 bases at J, with 12 bases between. CDR3 length: 12 residues. Germline assignment: CDR1 KGHSH and CDR2 LQKENI. The chain's CDR3 is CASSPFLPGIYF. The CDR3 DNA follows: TGTGCCAGCTCACCCTTCTTGCCGGGCATATATTTT.

The CDR3 is CASSPWTGVTGELFF. The CDR3 DNA reads as TGTGCCAGCTCACCGTGGACAGGGGTTACCGGGGAGCTGTTTTTT. This rearrangement joins TRBV18 to TRBJ2-2, with TRBD1 matching 9 bases. This CDR3 is built from 15 residues. The V gene end was trimmed by 3 bases and the J gene end by 5 bases; junction bases not matched to a gene: 4. Germline V gene sequence: CDR1 KGHSH, CDR2 LQKENI.

DNA of the CDR3: TGTGCCAGCAGCTTAGTTGCGGGAGGGAAGGCAGATACGCAGTATTTT. Translation gives CASSLVAGGKADTQYF. The rearrangement joins TRBV7-2 to TRBJ2-3, with 9 nucleotides matching TRBD2. The germline gives CDR1 SGHTA, CDR2 FQGNSA. The V and J ends lost 1 base and 4 bases, in that order; junction bases with no gene match: 6. The CDR3 has 16 amino acids.

This clone has a handful of counts. The V and J genes are TRBV20-1 and TRBJ2-7; D may be TRBD2 (5 bases). This CDR3 has 16 amino acids. V gave up 3 bases and J gave up 0 bases, with 18 bases separating them. Per the germline V gene, CDR1 is DFQATT and CDR2 is SNEGSKA (reference sequence). The CDR3 loop is CSASGPTASRSYEQYF. The DNA of the CDR3 is TGCAGTGCTAGTGGCCCGACGGCTAGCCGCTCCTACGAGCAGTACTTC.

The gene calls are TRBV6-2 or TRBV6-3 and TRBJ2-7; 7 bases line up with TRBD1. From germline, CDR1 is MNHEY and CDR2 SVGEGT. J lost 3 bases, V lost 6 bases, and 8 bases had no gene match. The length of the CDR3 is 14 residues. The chain's CDR3 is CASSRGQNYYEQYF. The CDR3 DNA reads as TGTGCCAGCAGCCGGGGACAGAACTACTACGAGCAGTACTTC.

This chain uses TRBV1 with TRBJ2-1. TRBV1 is noted as a pseudogene. The CDR3 is 10 amino acids. CDR3 in amino acids: CTSPLPEQFF. CDR3 in DNA: TGCACCAGCCCCTTACCCGAGCAGTTCTTC.

This chain joins TRBV4-1 and TRBJ1-1; weak D call: TRBD1 (6 bases). The CDR3 is 15 residues long. Trimming cost V 1 base and J 5 bases, with 14 bases left between them. The germline V gene has CDR1 MGHRA and CDR2 YSYEKL. Written as DNA, the CDR3 is TGCGCCAGCAGCCAAGTGGGGGCGAGGGGGACTGAAGCTTTCTTT. Its protein is CASSQVGARGTEAFF.

V is TRBV19 and J is TRBJ1-5; unclear D gene. Germline lookup yields CDR1 LNHDA and CDR2 SQIVND (reference sequence). V was shortened by 1 base and J by 7 bases, with 5 bases between the two germline ends. The CDR3 sequence is 12 residues long. The CDR3 nucleotides are TGTGCCAGTAGTATAGGGGTCCAGCCCCAGCATTTT. Translation: CASSIGVQPQHF.